These 18 T cell receptor beta chains were all obtained from the same sample, sequenced in a study of monozygotic twins with inflammatory bowel disease. TCRdb re-called the 5' RACE reads and shows each CDR3 protein once, DNA omitted. The sample totals more than 350,000 distinct CDR3 sequences. Sequencing was performed on blood. The receptors were gathered from a human donor with ulcerative colitis or Crohn's disease, or a healthy co-twin of an affected twin (not recorded which).

The chain uses TRBV12-3 or TRBV12-4 and TRBJ1-5; TCRdb outputs TRBD1, but without DNA this stays unchecked. The CDR3 sequence is 16 residues long. CDR3: CASSTRDTNLNQPQHF.

This chain links TRBV29-1 with TRBJ1-1. CDR1 and CDR2 from the germline V gene are SQVTM and ANQGSEA. CDR3 length: 11 amino acids. The CDR3 spells CSVQMNTEAFF.

The chain uses TRBV5-1 and TRBJ2-7; the D gene TCRdb calls, TRBD2, cannot be checked with no DNA. CDR3 length: 17 amino acids. Germline CDR1 and CDR2: SGHRS and YFSETQ. CDR3 amino acids: CASSLETSGGASYEQYF.

The V and J genes are TRBV6-5 and TRBJ2-3; TCRdb's D call of TRBD1 is untestable without DNA. Germline lookup yields CDR1 MNHEY and CDR2 SVGAGI. The CDR3 runs to 13 residues. The CDR3 reads CASMSRGTDTQYF.

V usage is TRBV20-1 and J usage is TRBJ2-1; TCRdb gives TRBD2 as the D gene, but with no DNA this cannot be confirmed. CDR3 length: 16 amino acids. Germline V gene lookup returns CDR1 DFQATT and CDR2 SNEGSKA (reference sequence). The CDR3 region is CSARDWRGRAGNEQFF.

The chain uses TRBV20-1 and TRBJ2-1; TCRdb's assignment of TRBD1 cannot be checked, as there is no DNA. Germline V gives CDR1 DFQATT, CDR2 SNEGSKA (reference sequence). CDR3 length equals 12 residues. The chain's CDR3 is CSAGPRENEQFF.

This chain links TRBV18 with TRBJ2-1; the D gene TCRdb calls, TRBD2, cannot be checked with no DNA. The CDR3 has 15 residues. CDR1 is KGHSH, CDR2 LQKENI, per germline. The chain's CDR3 is CASSPGSIVLDEQFF.

The CDR3: CASSDQGMNTEAFF. V and J are TRBV2 and TRBJ1-1; TCRdb outputs TRBD1, but without DNA this stays unchecked. The CDR3 has 14 amino acids. CDR1 and CDR2 from the germline V gene are SNHLY and FYNNEI. The full variable domain, completed using reference TRBV2 and TRBJ1-1, is EPEVTQTPSHQVTQMGQEVILRCVPISNHLYFYWYRQILGQKVEFLVSFYNNEISEKSEIFDDQFSVERPDGSNFTLKIRSTKLEDSAMYFCASSDQGMNTEAFFGQGTRLTVV.

The chain carries TRBV19 and TRBJ2-3; TCRdb names TRBD1, which stays unverified in the absence of DNA. CDR3 length equals 14 residues. Germline V gene data show CDR1 as LNHDA and CDR2 as SQIVND (reference sequence). The CDR3 loop reads CASSTQGATDTQYF.

The V call is TRBV4-1, the J call TRBJ1-4; absent DNA, TCRdb's TRBD1 call cannot be checked. The germline gives CDR1 MGHRA, CDR2 YSYEKL. CDR3 length: 15 residues. CDR3 amino acids: CATQERGRSPEKLFF.

The chain employs TRBV12-3 or TRBV12-4 and TRBJ2-5; checking the TCRdb D call of TRBD2 is not possible without DNA. The length of the CDR3 is 15 residues. This CDR3 is CASTLAGRRGETQYF.

The chain couples TRBV20-1 to TRBJ2-7; TCRdb picks TRBD2, but there is no DNA to check that call. The CDR3 sequence is 15 residues long. Germline V lookup: CDR1 DFQATT, CDR2 SNEGSKA (reference sequence). The CDR3 here is CSARPGLAGDYEQYF.

The chain combines TRBV7-9 with TRBJ2-2; TCRdb calls TRBD1, which cannot be checked without DNA. The CDR3 runs 15 residues. Germline V lookup: CDR1 SEHNR, CDR2 FQNEAQ (reference sequence). Here the CDR3 reads CASRPAGGSTGGLFF.

V is TRBV18 and J is TRBJ1-1. Germline lookup yields CDR1 KGHSH and CDR2 LQKENI. The CDR3 contains 14 residues. This CDR3 reads CASSPPAQGTEAFF.

The chain recombines TRBV19 with TRBJ2-1; TCRdb's D call of TRBD1 is untestable without DNA. The CDR3 is made up of 14 amino acids. Germline CDR1 reads LNHDA; CDR2 reads SQIVND (reference sequence). The CDR3 region is CASSIVPGVDEQFF.

This rearrangement joins TRBV7-9 to TRBJ1-2; with no DNA, the TCRdb D assignment of TRBD1 cannot be verified. Looked up from germline, CDR1 is SEHNR and CDR2 is FQNEAQ (reference sequence). The CDR3 consists of 15 residues. CDR3 in amino acids: CASSLPEGTGTVYTF.

The V call is TRBV7-3, the J call TRBJ2-3; absent DNA, TCRdb's TRBD2 call cannot be checked. CDR3 length: 16 residues. CDR1 and CDR2 (germline): SGHTA, FQGTGA. CDR3 in amino acids: CASSPIAGGSTDTQYF.

The gene calls are TRBV6-1 and TRBJ1-2; the D call of TRBD1 rests on TCRdb alone, since no DNA is present to check it. The CDR3 spans 17 residues. Germline CDR1 reads MNHNS; CDR2 reads SASEGT. CDR3 region: CASRRTQGWGPNYGYTF.